The sequence of this T cell receptor (beta chain) was determined in a study of shared T cell receptors in the human thymus. The V and J ends lost 1 base and 0 bases respectively, with 20 bases between them. The CDR3 contains 20 residues. Germline V CDR1 and CDR2: SGHKS, YYEKEE (reference sequence). Assay: immunoSEQ multiplex PCR; the TCRdb copy retains only in-frame clones and omits some. The sample carries 550,000 to 800,000 clones, 70% to 90% recorded once. This sample was shared with a second study, whose subject was human thymus T cells. That source reports: All donors were healthy Finnish infants who were undergoing corrective surgery to treat congenital heart defects. Thymus tissue was removed during corrective cardiac surgery. Within thymic and blood repertoires, V and J gene usage appeared to be biased.

This clonotype was obtained from a girl less than two years old with a congenital heart defect. Source material: thymocytes. The gene calls are TRBV5-5 and TRBJ1-6, with D possibly being TRBD1 (6 bases). This CDR3 reads CASSLCLAPTGHSYNSPLHF. DNA for the CDR3: TGTGCCAGCAGCTTGTGTTTGGCTCCAACAGGGCACTCCTATAATTCACCCCTCCACTTT.